The T cell receptor (beta chain) described here comes from a study of post-analysis software for immune sequencing data. Study in general: Both relapsing-remitting and secondary progressive multiple sclerosis featured among the disease courses, as did progressive-relapsing multiple sclerosis.

In the case of this clonotype: The antigen remains undetermined.

Study results and limitations: Batch-matched samples strongly co-clustered by F measure. Multiple sclerosis patients showed significantly lower normalized Chao1 diversity than controls did.

TCR beta libraries were prepared from cDNA with unique molecular identifiers. Some 500,000 cDNA molecules were obtained per 1 to 10 million input T cells. MiXCR, applied by TCRdb to the PCR reads, yields one record per CDR3 protein. The data show a few hundred thousand distinct CDR3 sequences, less than 40% seen once. The material sequenced was blood. The clonotype comes from a girl aged 2-10 years with multiple sclerosis.

This CDR3 is CASSESGEPYNEQFF. DNA for the CDR3: TGCGCCAGCAGTGAGTCGGGTGAGCCTTACAATGAGCAGTTCTTC. V gene TRBV10-1 combines with J gene TRBJ2-1; no definite D call. CDR1 is WNHNN, CDR2 SYGVQD, per germline (reference sequence). The length of the CDR3 is 15 residues. Trimming left V 0 bases short and J 4 bases short, with 10 bases between.